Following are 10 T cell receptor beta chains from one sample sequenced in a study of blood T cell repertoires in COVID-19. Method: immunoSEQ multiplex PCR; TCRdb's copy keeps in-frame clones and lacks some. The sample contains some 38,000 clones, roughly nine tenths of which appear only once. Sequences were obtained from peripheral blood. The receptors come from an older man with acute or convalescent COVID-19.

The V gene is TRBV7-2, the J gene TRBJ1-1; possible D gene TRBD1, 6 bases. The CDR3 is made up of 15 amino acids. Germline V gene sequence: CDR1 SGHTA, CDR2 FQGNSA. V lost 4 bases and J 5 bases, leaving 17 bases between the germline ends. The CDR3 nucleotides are TGTGCCAGCAGCTCCCCCGGGACATCCAGAACTGAAGCTTTCTTT. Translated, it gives CASSSPGTSRTEAFF.

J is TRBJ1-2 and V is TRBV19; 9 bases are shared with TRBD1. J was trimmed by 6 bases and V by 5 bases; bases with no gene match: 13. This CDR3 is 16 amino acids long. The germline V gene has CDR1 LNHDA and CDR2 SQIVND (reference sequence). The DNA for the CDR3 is TGTGCCAGTAGTGTATACACCGGGACAGGGCGGGATGGCTACACCTTC. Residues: CASSVYTGTGRDGYTF.

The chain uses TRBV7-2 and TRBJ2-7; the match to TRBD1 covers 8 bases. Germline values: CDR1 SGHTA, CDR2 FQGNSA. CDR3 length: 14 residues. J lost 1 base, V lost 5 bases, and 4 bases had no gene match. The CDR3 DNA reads TGTGCCAGCAGCACCTGGACAGGGTCCTACGAGCAGTACTTC. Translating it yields CASSTWTGSYEQYF.

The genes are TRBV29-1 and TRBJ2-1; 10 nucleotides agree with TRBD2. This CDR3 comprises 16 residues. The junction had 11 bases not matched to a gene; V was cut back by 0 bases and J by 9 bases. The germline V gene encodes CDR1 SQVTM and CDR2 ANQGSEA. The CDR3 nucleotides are TGCAGCGTTGAAGATCTGCCTAGCGGGAGTGGTGGTGAGCAGTTCTTC. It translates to CSVEDLPSGSGGEQFF.

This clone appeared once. DNA for the CDR3: TGTGCCACCCAGACAGGGGTGGGCAAAAACATTCAGTACTTC. Residues: CATQTGVGKNIQYF. The chain employs TRBV19 and TRBJ2-4; TRBD1 agrees at 8 bases. The CDR3 is made up of 14 amino acids. From germline, CDR1 is LNHDA and CDR2 SQIVND (reference sequence). J was trimmed by 3 bases and V by 10 bases; bases with no gene match: 8.

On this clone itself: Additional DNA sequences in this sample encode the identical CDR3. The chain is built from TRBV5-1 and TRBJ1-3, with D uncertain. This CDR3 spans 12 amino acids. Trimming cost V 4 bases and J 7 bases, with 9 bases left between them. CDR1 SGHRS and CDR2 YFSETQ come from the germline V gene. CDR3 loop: CASSPSGNTIYF. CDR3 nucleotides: TGCGCCAGCAGCCCCTCGGGTAACACCATATATTTT.

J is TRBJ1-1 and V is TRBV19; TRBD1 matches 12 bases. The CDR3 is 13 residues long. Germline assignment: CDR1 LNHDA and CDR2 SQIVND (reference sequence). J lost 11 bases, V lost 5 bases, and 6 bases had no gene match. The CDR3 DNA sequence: TGTGCCAGTAGTCCGGGACAGGGGGCTTGGGCTTTCTTT. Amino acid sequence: CASSPGQGAWAFF.

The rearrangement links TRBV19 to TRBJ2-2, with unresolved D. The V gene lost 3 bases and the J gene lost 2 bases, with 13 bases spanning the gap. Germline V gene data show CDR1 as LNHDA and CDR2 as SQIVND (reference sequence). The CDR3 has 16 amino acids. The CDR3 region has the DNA TGTGCCAGTAGTATTGCTGGCTTTCTTAACACCGGGGAGCTGTTTTTT. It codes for CASSIAGFLNTGELFF.

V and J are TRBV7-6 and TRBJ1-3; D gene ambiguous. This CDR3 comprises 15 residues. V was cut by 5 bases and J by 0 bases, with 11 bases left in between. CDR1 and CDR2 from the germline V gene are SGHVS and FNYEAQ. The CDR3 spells CASSQGRGSGNTIYF. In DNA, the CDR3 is TGTGCCAGCAGCCAAGGGCGGGGCTCTGGAAACACCATATATTTT.

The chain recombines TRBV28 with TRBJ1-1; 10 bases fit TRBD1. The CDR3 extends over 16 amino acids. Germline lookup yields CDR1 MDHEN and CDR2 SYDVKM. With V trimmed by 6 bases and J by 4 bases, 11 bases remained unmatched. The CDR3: CASSPRTGGRGTEAFF. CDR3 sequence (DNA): TGTGCCAGCAGCCCAAGGACAGGGGGACGGGGCACTGAAGCTTTCTTT.